The 23 T cell receptor beta chains listed next were all sequenced from one sample in a study of blood T cell repertoires in COVID-19. Here immunoSEQ multiplex PCR was the method, and the copy in TCRdb shows in-frame clones only, minus some. The sample includes about 220,000 clones, approximately 90% seen only once; the top ten take under 3.5%. Sequencing was done on a sample of PBMCs or T cells enriched from blood (not recorded which). The receptors here all came from a woman aged 18-30 years in a cohort exposed to, infected with or recovered from COVID-19 (not recorded which).

V and J are TRBV7-9 and TRBJ2-5, with TRBD2 matching 7 bases. The CDR3 extends over 15 amino acids. Germline assignment: CDR1 SEHNR and CDR2 FQNEAQ (reference sequence). V was pared by 5 bases and J by 3 bases, with 9 bases of the junction left unmatched. In DNA form, the CDR3 reads TGTGCCAGCAGCAGGGACTACCGGAGCAAAGAGACCCAGTACTTC. Its protein product is CASSRDYRSKETQYF. The complete variable domain, with remaining parts taken from reference TRBV7-9 and TRBJ2-5, reads DTGVSQNPRHKITKRGQNVTFRCDPISEHNRLYWYRQTLGQGPEFLTYFQNEAQLEKSRLLSDRFSAERPKGSFSTLEIQRTEQGDSAMYLCASSRDYRSKETQYFGPGTRLLVL.

This clone was picked up one time. V and J are TRBV28 and TRBJ1-6; D is undetermined. Germline V gives CDR1 MDHEN, CDR2 SYDVKM. The CDR3 has 14 amino acids. V gave up 3 bases and J gave up 9 bases, with 12 bases separating them. The CDR3 sequence is CASSFQAYGSPLHF. CDR3 in DNA: TGTGCCAGCAGTTTCCAGGCTTACGGTTCACCCCTCCACTTT.

Turning to this clone: This same CDR3 is encoded by further DNA sequences in the sample. The chain couples TRBV9 to TRBJ2-7; D is possibly TRBD1 (5 bases). This CDR3 contains 13 residues. The V gene's germline CDR1 is SGDLS and CDR2 YYNGEE. V was trimmed by 2 bases and J by 3 bases, leaving 9 bases between them. The CDR3 protein is CASSVEGDYEQYF. CDR3 DNA: TGTGCCAGCAGCGTGGAAGGGGACTACGAGCAGTACTTC.

V gene TRBV19 combines with J gene TRBJ2-3; 7 bases map to TRBD2. The CDR3 is 15 amino acids. J gave up 3 bases and V 5 bases, and 8 bases lay outside the gene matches. Germline values: CDR1 LNHDA, CDR2 SQIVND (reference sequence). The CDR3 DNA is TGTGCCAGTAGTCCGATAGCGGGTAATACAGATACGCAGTATTTT. This codes for CASSPIAGNTDTQYF.

The rearrangement links TRBV5-4 to TRBJ1-2; 10 nucleotides agree with TRBD1. Germline CDR1 SGHNT, CDR2 YYREEE (reference sequence). The CDR3 totals 15 residues. V trimming: 5 bases; J trimming: 3 bases; junction bases outside the gene matches: 7. CDR3 in amino acids: CASRHGTGVDYGYTF. The CDR3 DNA sequence: TGTGCCAGCAGACATGGGACAGGGGTGGACTATGGCTACACCTTC.

This clone was seen just once. The J gene is TRBJ2-2, the V gene TRBV27; no reliable D call. This CDR3 region has 11 residues. V lost 6 bases and J 4 bases, leaving 3 bases between the germline ends. The V gene's germline CDR1 is MNHEY and CDR2 SMNVEV (reference sequence). The chain's CDR3 is CASSGTGELFF. The CDR3, as DNA: TGTGCCAGCAGCGGCACCGGGGAGCTGTTTTTT.

The chain couples TRBV6-5 to TRBJ2-4; 8 positions agree with TRBD2. After removal of 1 base from V and 3 bases from J, the junction contained 5 bases not matched to a gene. The CDR3 length is 16 residues. Per germline, CDR1 MNHEY and CDR2 SVGAGI. CDR3 loop: CASSYFTGGGKNIQYF. For the CDR3, the DNA is TGTGCCAGCAGTTACTTTACCGGGGGGGGCAAAAACATTCAGTACTTC.

The rearrangement joins TRBV7-9 to TRBJ2-5, with 11 bases aligning to TRBD1. After removal of 4 bases from V and 5 bases from J, the junction contained 9 bases not matched to a gene. The CDR3 has 16 amino acids. The germline V gene has CDR1 SEHNR and CDR2 FQNEAQ (reference sequence). CDR3 region: CASSYRTDRGQETQYF. The CDR3, as DNA: TGTGCCAGCAGCTATCGGACGGACAGGGGGCAGGAGACCCAGTACTTC. Together with reference TRBV7-9 and TRBJ2-5, the CDR3 gives the full variable domain: DTGVSQNPRHKITKRGQNVTFRCDPISEHNRLYWYRQTLGQGPEFLTYFQNEAQLEKSRLLSDRFSAERPKGSFSTLEIQRTEQGDSAMYLCASSYRTDRGQETQYFGPGTRLLVL.

The chain combines TRBV18 with TRBJ2-1; D not resolved. From germline, CDR1 is KGHSH and CDR2 LQKENI. The ends were cut back, 1 base at V and 4 bases at J, with 8 bases in the middle. The CDR3 sequence is 14 residues long. In DNA form, the CDR3 reads TGTGCCAGCTCACCACGGTACCAGTACAATGAGCAGTTCTTC. This translates into CASSPRYQYNEQFF.

The chain combines TRBV2 with TRBJ2-7; 10 nucleotides line up with TRBD1. The germline CDR1 and CDR2 sequences are SNHLY and FYNNEI. This CDR3 has 14 amino acids. Trimming took 8 bases from V and 0 from J; bases not matched to a gene: 4. This CDR3 is CASGTGEDSYEQYF. Written as DNA, the CDR3 is TGTGCCAGCGGGACAGGGGAAGACTCCTACGAGCAGTACTTC.

V usage is TRBV6-5 and J usage is TRBJ2-7, with 7 nucleotides matching TRBD2. The V and J ends lost 4 bases and 1 base, in that order; junction bases with no gene match: 7. The CDR3 has 15 residues. Germline assignment: CDR1 MNHEY and CDR2 SVGAGI. The CDR3 DNA is TGTGCCAGCAGTTGGGGGAGGGCCATTTCCTACGAGCAGTACTTC. It is translated as CASSWGRAISYEQYF.

The rearrangement links TRBV2 to TRBJ2-7; D is unresolved. Germline CDR1 SNHLY, CDR2 FYNNEI. V lost 3 bases, J lost 2 bases, and 8 bases lay in between. This CDR3 spans 13 amino acids. The DNA for the CDR3 is TGTGCCAGCAGTGATATCAGGCCCTACGAGCAGTACTTC. Translating it yields CASSDIRPYEQYF.

This clone has only one observation. With a much larger clone just one base away, this may be a read error. The sample carries other DNA sequences with the same CDR3. The chain combines TRBV9 with TRBJ1-1; no clear D. Trimming cost V 3 bases and J 1 base, with 7 bases left between them. The CDR3 has 13 residues. Per germline, CDR1 SGDLS and CDR2 YYNGEE. The CDR3 region is CASSAGGNTEAFF. The CDR3 DNA reads TGTGCCAGCAGCGCCGGAGGGAACACTGAAGCTTTCTTT.

The chain uses TRBV10-3 and TRBJ2-3; a possible D gene is TRBD2 (6 bases). V was trimmed by 3 bases and J by 1 base, leaving 14 bases between them. CDR1 ENHRY and CDR2 SYGVKD come from the germline V gene. The CDR3 runs to 16 residues. The CDR3 sequence is CAISDELREGTDTQYF. The CDR3 nucleotides read TGTGCCATCAGTGATGAGCTCAGGGAGGGCACAGATACGCAGTATTTT.

CDR3 amino acids: CASSLEHEAFF. CDR3 nucleotide sequence: TGTGCCAGCAGCTTAGAGCATGAAGCTTTCTTT. The V and J genes are TRBV7-9 and TRBJ1-1; D gene unclear. With 1 base removed from V and 7 bases from J, the gap between germline ends came to 4 bases. Germline CDR1 SEHNR, CDR2 FQNEAQ (reference sequence). The length of the CDR3 is 11 residues.

This clone was counted once. This chain uses TRBV18 with TRBJ1-4, with a possible D match to TRBD1 (5 bases). Trimming left V 3 bases short and J 8 bases short, with 13 bases between. Per the germline V gene, CDR1 is KGHSH and CDR2 is LQKENI. CDR3 length: 14 amino acids. CDR3 sequence (DNA): TGTGCCAGCTCACCGAGCCAGGGTCGCGAAAAACTGTTTTTT. Translating gives CASSPSQGREKLFF.

This rearrangement joins TRBV18 to TRBJ1-5; TRBD1 matches 8 bases. This CDR3 has 14 residues. The V gene's germline CDR1 is KGHSH and CDR2 LQKENI. The junction had 6 bases not matched to a gene; V was cut back by 5 bases and J by 6 bases. CDR3 loop: CASSSDRVGQPQHF. The DNA for the CDR3 is TGTGCCAGCTCATCGGACAGGGTCGGTCAGCCCCAGCATTTT.

The chain couples TRBV7-8 to TRBJ2-7, with 10 bases matching TRBD2. CDR1 and CDR2 (germline): SGHVS, FQNEAQ. The CDR3 length is 16 residues. With V trimmed by 5 bases and J by 1 base, 8 bases remained unmatched. This chain's CDR3 is CASSQQTSGSSYEQYF. The CDR3 bases are TGTGCCAGCAGCCAACAGACTAGCGGGTCTTCCTACGAGCAGTACTTC.

This sequence joins TRBV7-9 and TRBJ1-2; D possibly corresponds to TRBD1 (5 bases). The germline V gene has CDR1 SEHNR and CDR2 FQNEAQ (reference sequence). The CDR3 length is 15 residues. Trimming pared 3 bases from V and 0 bases from J, leaving 11 bases between. CDR3 bases: TGTGCCAGCAGCTTTGACCGGGACTCTAACTATGGCTACACCTTC. Its protein product is CASSFDRDSNYGYTF.

The chain carries TRBV3-1 (or the pseudogene TRBV3-2) and TRBJ2-7, with 12 bases lining up with TRBD1. Germline CDR1 is LGHDT and CDR2 is YNNKEL (reference sequence). This CDR3 is built from 15 residues. V shed 2 bases, J shed 4 bases, and the junction held 3 bases outside the gene matches. The CDR3, as DNA: TGTGCCAGCAGCCAACCGGGACAGGGGGCATACGAGCAGTACTTC. Protein product: CASSQPGQGAYEQYF.

This sequence joins TRBV6-1 and TRBJ2-7; D is ambiguous. CDR3 size: 12 residues. Germline values: CDR1 MNHNS, CDR2 SASEGT. Trimming took off 2 bases at V and 3 bases at J, with 5 bases between the two ends. The CDR3 here is CASSEQNYEQYF. CDR3 nucleotide sequence: TGTGCCAGCAGTGAACAGAACTACGAGCAGTACTTC.

The sample holds one count of this clone. The chain employs TRBV7-2 and TRBJ1-5; no definite D call. Germline CDR1 SGHTA, CDR2 FQGNSA. The V and J ends lost 1 base and 7 bases respectively, with 11 bases between them. The CDR3 length is 14 residues. CDR3 region: CASSLVGPGQPQHF. CDR3 in DNA: TGTGCCAGCAGCTTAGTGGGCCCGGGGCAGCCCCAGCATTTT.

The V gene is TRBV24-1, the J gene TRBJ2-3; 12 bases align to TRBD2. V shed 5 bases and J 5 bases; nucleotides not matched to a gene: 7. The CDR3 extends over 16 amino acids. In germline, CDR1 is KGHDR, CDR2 SFDVKD. DNA for the CDR3: TGTGCCACCAGTGGTACTTCGGGACTAGCGGGAGATACGCAGTATTTT. This sequence encodes CATSGTSGLAGDTQYF.